This TCR beta chain was captured in a study of Graves' ophthalmopathy and Graves' hyperthyroidism. General observations from the study: Most expanded clonotypes from thyroid (those above 0.001 frequency) were also found in blood.

V shed 7 bases and J 1 base; nucleotides not matched to a gene: 8. CDR3 size: 15 residues. From germline, CDR1 is SQVTM and CDR2 ANQGSEA. Amplification of TCR beta CDR3 regions used RNA transcripts. The first-round RT-PCR employed HTBI primers together with the Qiagen OneStep RT-PCR kit. A multiplex PCR was then performed as the second round. TCRdb re-derived calls from the multiplex PCR reads in MiXCR, one entry per CDR3 protein. The data hold about 740,000 distinct CDR3 sequences, with roughly 41% observed a single time. None of the included patients had other autoimmune diseases, uncontrolled infections, pregnancy or lactation, as these led to exclusion. In regard to this clonotype: The antigen is not known.

This chain links TRBV29-1 with TRBJ1-2, with TRBD1 matching 11 bases. The sequence was collected from an adult man with Graves' ophthalmopathy. Specimen: peripheral blood. The CDR3 DNA is TGCAGCGCAAAAAAGGACAGGGGGCATAACTATGGCTACACCTTC. It is translated as CSAKKDRGHNYGYTF. The variable domain in full, completed from reference TRBV29-1 and TRBJ1-2, reads SAVISQKPSRDICQRGTSLTIQCQVDSQVTMMFWYRQQPGQSLTLIATANQGSEATYESGFVIDKFPISRPNLTFSTLTVSNMSPEDSSIYLCSAKKDRGHNYGYTFGSGTRLTVV.